A single sample gave rise to the 18 T cell receptor beta chains below, sequenced in a study of identical twins. A single record per CDR3 protein comes from TCRdb applying MiXCR to the 5' RACE reads. Of nearly 650,000 distinct CDR3 sequences listed, 7.1% were seen once; the top ten hold roughly 1.6%. Another study also made use of these data, one on yellow fever vaccine responses in identical twins.

The sequenced sample was PBMCs. These receptors came from a young woman in good health.

This clonotype was seen repeatedly, ten times or more. The chain carries TRBV20-1 and TRBJ2-7; TRBD2 is a possible D gene (5 bases). Trimming shortened V by 1 base and J by 0 bases, and 10 bases separated the two germline ends. CDR1 is DFQATT and CDR2 is SNEGSKA in the germline V gene (reference sequence). The CDR3 is 14 residues long. The CDR3 sequence is CSARGTGSSYEQYF. The CDR3 DNA sequence: TGCAGTGCTAGAGGGACGGGGAGCTCCTACGAGCAGTACTTC.

This sequence joins TRBV15 and TRBJ2-5, with D perhaps matching TRBD1 (5 bases). Between the trimmed V and J ends, which lost 4 bases and 0 bases, there was a span of 9 bases. The CDR3 loop spans 14 amino acids. Germline V lookup: CDR1 LNHNV, CDR2 YYDKDF (reference sequence). DNA for the CDR3: TGTGCCACCAGCACTCTGACAGACCAAGAGACCCAGTACTTC. Its translation is CATSTLTDQETQYF. Drawing the rest from reference TRBV15 and TRBJ2-5, the complete variable domain is DAMVIQNPRYQVTQFGKPVTLSCSQTLNHNVMYWYQQKSSQAPKLLFHYYDKDFNNEADTPDNFQSRRPNTSFCFLDIRSPGLGDTAMYLCATSTLTDQETQYFGPGTRLLVL.

This clonotype was observed a handful of times. The chain is built from TRBV20-1 and TRBJ1-6; D is possibly TRBD1 (6 bases). This CDR3 has 14 amino acids. Germline V CDR1 and CDR2: DFQATT, SNEGSKA (reference sequence). V lost 2 bases and J lost 5, with 10 bases in between. CDR3 DNA: TGCAGTGCTAGACCCACAGGGAATAATTCACCCCTCCACTTT. It is translated as CSARPTGNNSPLHF.

The J gene is TRBJ2-2, the V gene TRBV7-9, with D maybe TRBD2 (5 bases). The CDR3 totals 16 residues. The V end lost 8 bases, the J end lost 3 bases, and 19 bases lay between the germline ends. Germline CDR1 and CDR2: SEHNR and FQNEAQ (reference sequence). Here the CDR3 reads CASPYLRGLDTGELFF. For the CDR3, the DNA is TGTGCCAGCCCCTATCTTAGAGGGCTTGACACCGGGGAGCTGTTTTTT.

Concerning this clonotype itself: No conserved phenylalanine or tryptophan ends this CDR3, so it is likely a read error. The chain carries TRBV29-1 and TRBJ2-6, with 8 bases identical to TRBD1. The CDR3 runs to 16 residues. Germline V gene data show CDR1 as SQVTM and CDR2 as ANQGSEA. Trimming cost V 4 bases and J 0 bases; bases outside gene matches: 5. The CDR3 DNA sequence: TGCAGCGTTGGGCAGGGGGCGGTCTCTGGGGCCAACGTCCTGACTTCC. As protein: CSVGQGAVSGANVLTS.

The table lists this clonotype with a few counts. The CDR3 region is CASSLDIGVSYNEQFF. CDR3 nucleotide sequence: TGTGCCAGCAGCTTAGATATTGGGGTCTCCTACAATGAGCAGTTCTTC. The V gene is TRBV11-3, the J gene TRBJ2-1, with no clear D. Looked up from germline, CDR1 is SGHNT and CDR2 is YENEEA. This CDR3 contains 16 residues. With 0 bases removed from V and 0 bases from J, the gap between germline ends came to 9 bases.

The genes are TRBV25-1 and TRBJ1-3; 8 bases fit TRBD1. V trimming: 9 bases; J trimming: 1 base; junction bases outside the gene matches: 5. Germline V gene data show CDR1 as MGHDK and CDR2 as SYGVNS. The CDR3 runs 14 residues. The DNA for the CDR3 is TGTGCCAGTAGAGGACAGGGTTCTGGAAACACCATATATTTT. It codes for CASRGQGSGNTIYF. Based on the CDR3 plus reference TRBV25-1 and TRBJ1-3, the full variable domain is EADIYQTPRYLVIGTGKKITLECSQTMGHDKMYWYQQDPGMELHLIHYSYGVNSTEKGDLSSESTVSRIRTEHFPLTLESARPSHTSQYLCASRGQGSGNTIYFGEGSWLTVV.

This chain joins TRBV12-3 or TRBV12-4 and TRBJ1-6; D might be TRBD1 (6 bases). Trimming took 6 bases from V and 7 from J, leaving 13 bases between them. This CDR3 is built from 14 residues. The CDR3 here is CASSQRGGNSPLHF. Here the CDR3 DNA reads TGTGCCAGCAGCCAAAGGGGGGGAAATTCACCCCTCCACTTT.

This clonotype was seen more than once but under ten times. The rearrangement uses TRBV20-1 and TRBJ2-1; 10 nucleotides line up with TRBD2. The CDR3 loop spans 14 amino acids. The junction had 9 bases not matched to a gene; V was cut back by 6 bases and J by 7 bases. Germline V gives CDR1 DFQATT, CDR2 SNEGSKA (reference sequence). The chain's CDR3 is CSAEREGRRNEQFF. The CDR3 coding sequence is TGCAGTGCGGAGCGGGAGGGCCGTCGGAATGAGCAGTTCTTC.

The rearrangement joins TRBV27 to TRBJ2-1; 13 bases agree with TRBD2. V lost 6 bases to trimming and J lost 0 bases; unmatched junction nucleotides: 11. The CDR3 totals 19 residues. Germline lookup yields CDR1 MNHEY and CDR2 SMNVEV (reference sequence). The CDR3 reads CASSRLAGGKLSSYNEQFF. CDR3 in DNA: TGTGCCAGCAGCCGACTAGCGGGGGGCAAGTTAAGCTCCTACAATGAGCAGTTCTTC.

This clonotype was counted between two and nine times. The rearrangement links TRBV5-1 to TRBJ2-3; 7 positions agree with TRBD1. V was clipped by 2 bases and J by 1 base; unmatched bases: 1. This CDR3 has 14 amino acids. Germline V gene lookup returns CDR1 SGHRS and CDR2 YFSETQ. CDR3 bases: TGCGCCAGCAGCTTCCAGGGGGGCACAGATACGCAGTATTTT. Translation gives CASSFQGGTDTQYF.

This clonotype was detected only a few times. The chain joins TRBV27 to TRBJ1-6; TRBD1 might be the D (5 bases). V lost 6 bases to trimming and J lost 10 bases, with 16 bases between them. The CDR3 consists of 14 residues. The germline V gene encodes CDR1 MNHEY and CDR2 SMNVEV (reference sequence). DNA for the CDR3: TGTGCCAGCAGCCTCAGGGAAGGAGGCTCACCCCTCCACTTT. It is translated as CASSLREGGSPLHF.

This clonotype occurred a few times. This chain joins TRBV5-1 and TRBJ2-7; D is perhaps TRBD2 (6 bases). Per germline, CDR1 SGHRS and CDR2 YFSETQ. The CDR3 length is 14 residues. V dropped 4 bases and J dropped 6 bases, with 17 bases sitting between them. The CDR3 protein is CASSPWTTLSEQYF. CDR3 DNA: TGCGCCAGCAGCCCCTGGACTACCCTTTCCGAGCAGTACTTC.

The J gene is TRBJ1-4, the V gene TRBV7-2, with D maybe TRBD1 (6 bases). Trimming cost V 3 bases and J 11 bases, with 13 bases left between them. CDR1 is SGHTA, CDR2 FQGNSA, per germline. The CDR3 sequence is 13 residues long. CDR3 amino acids: CASSLTGMRKLFF. The CDR3, as DNA: TGTGCCAGCAGCTTGACAGGAATGAGGAAACTGTTTTTT. Looking up the rest from reference TRBV7-2 and TRBJ1-4 gives the full variable domain: GAGVSQSPSNKVTEKGKDVELRCDPISGHTALYWYRQSLGQGLEFLIYFQGNSAPDKSGLPSDRFSAERTGGSVSTLTIQRTQQEDSAVYLCASSLTGMRKLFFGSGTQLSVL.

This clonotype was seen repeatedly, ten times or more. The chain has TRBV11-2 and TRBJ1-6; 8 bases map to TRBD1. The CDR3 loop spans 17 amino acids. V gave up 5 bases and J gave up 3 bases; unmatched junction bases: 9. CDR1 SGHAT and CDR2 FQNNGV come from the germline V gene. This chain's CDR3 is CASSQMDRVGYNSPLHF. The CDR3 coding sequence is TGTGCCAGCAGCCAGATGGACAGGGTGGGCTATAATTCACCCCTCCACTTT.

This clonotype has more than one count but fewer than ten. V and J are TRBV6-1 and TRBJ2-3; 8 bases match TRBD2. The J segment lost 3 bases and the V segment lost 5 bases, leaving 10 bases of the junction unmatched. This CDR3 region has 16 residues. Germline CDR1 and CDR2: MNHNS and SASEGT. The CDR3 loop reads CASSSTTSGSTDTQYF. DNA of the CDR3: TGTGCCAGCAGTAGTACAACGAGCGGGAGTACAGATACGCAGTATTTT.

This clonotype has only a few counts. The chain recombines TRBV4-2 with TRBJ2-2; D assignment may be TRBD1 or TRBD2 (5 bases each). Trimming removed 3 bases from V and 4 bases from J, with 12 bases in between. CDR1 LGHNA and CDR2 YNFKEQ come from the germline V gene. This CDR3 contains 15 residues. CDR3 in DNA: TGTGCCAGCAGCCAGGGGGTCAGGGTCACCGGGGAGCTGTTTTTT. It codes for CASSQGVRVTGELFF.

This clonotype was seen a few times. This chain uses TRBV9 with TRBJ2-1, with D perhaps TRBD2 (6 bases). The ends were cut back, 3 bases at V and 8 bases at J, with 21 bases in the middle. The CDR3 consists of 16 residues. Per the germline V gene, CDR1 is SGDLS and CDR2 is YYNGEE. The CDR3 DNA follows: TGTGCCAGCAGCGCGAACCGGGACTCCCAAGTTGATGAGCAGTTCTTC. This codes for CASSANRDSQVDEQFF.